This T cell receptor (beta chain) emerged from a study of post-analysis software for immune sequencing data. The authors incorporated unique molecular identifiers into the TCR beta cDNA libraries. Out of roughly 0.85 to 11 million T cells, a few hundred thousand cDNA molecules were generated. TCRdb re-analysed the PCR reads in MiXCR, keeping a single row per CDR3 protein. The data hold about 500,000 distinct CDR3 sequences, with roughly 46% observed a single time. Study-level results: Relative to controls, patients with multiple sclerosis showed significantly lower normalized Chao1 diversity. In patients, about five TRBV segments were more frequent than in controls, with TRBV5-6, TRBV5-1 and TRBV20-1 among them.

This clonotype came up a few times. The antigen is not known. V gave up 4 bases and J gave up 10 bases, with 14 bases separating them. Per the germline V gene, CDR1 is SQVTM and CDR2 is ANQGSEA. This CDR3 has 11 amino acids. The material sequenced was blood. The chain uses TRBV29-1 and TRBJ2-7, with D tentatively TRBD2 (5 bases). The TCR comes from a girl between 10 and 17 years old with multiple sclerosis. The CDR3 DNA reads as TGCAGCGTTGTATCGGGGAGTGGCCAGTACTTC. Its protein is CSVVSGSGQYF.